This T cell receptor (beta chain) derives from a study of molecular identifiers for immune sequencing clone quantification. Each CDR3 protein gets one entry after TCRdb re-called the PCR reads with MiXCR. The sample contains some 100,000 distinct CDR3 sequences, roughly 34% of which appear only once. The germline V and J ends were trimmed by 5 bases and 2 bases, with 10 bases remaining between them. Per germline, CDR1 DFQATT and CDR2 SNEGSKA (reference sequence). The CDR3 spans 13 residues. This clonotype was found many times. The receptor was derived from a human donor in good health. Some libraries in this study had Jurkat cell RNA spiked in. V usage is TRBV20-1 and J usage is TRBJ1-5, with no clear D. Sequencing used naive CD8+ T cells from blood, with Jurkat cell RNA spiked in. Subset specified: FACS-sorted CD8+CD4-CCR7+CD45RA+ naive T cells. In DNA form, the CDR3 reads TGCAGTGCTCGCGGGGTTCGCAATCAGCCCCAGCATTTT. Protein sequence: CSARGVRNQPQHF.